This entry concerns a single T cell receptor beta chain. Its target is not known. This specimen belongs to a study of T cell repertoires in cytomegalovirus infection. Study outcomes and limitations: Ex vivo, HLA-C-restricted CMV-specific TCR beta clonotypes prevailed over the rest of the response.

MiXCR was run by TCRdb on the reads, yielding one entry per CDR3 protein. The sample carries under 350,000 distinct CDR3 sequences, about 9.2% recorded once. The specimen was PBMCs. The sequence came from a human donor in good health (CMV status not recorded). Some clones in this sample may be carry-over from other donors' samples.

The CDR3 is CSARVAGDNEQFF. CDR3 nucleotides: TGCAGTGCTAGGGTAGCGGGGGACAATGAGCAGTTCTTC. The chain couples TRBV20-1 to TRBJ2-1; 9 nucleotides align to TRBD2. Germline CDR1 DFQATT, CDR2 SNEGSKA (reference sequence). The CDR3 loop spans 13 amino acids. Trimming removed 3 bases from V and 5 bases from J; junction bases left unmatched: 2.